This T cell receptor beta chain was identified during a study of T cell repertoires and HLA-DP antigens. Across the whole study: Sorted CD137+CD4+ samples averaged approximately 0.2 ug DNA; pre-culture CD4+ samples, about 1,200 ng.

Amplification used primers for 54 TRBV and 13 TRBJ segments. Pre-culture CD4+ samples were sequenced deeply, targeting roughly 220,000 T cell genomes. TCRdb keeps only in-frame clones here, not all; method: immunoSEQ multiplex PCR. Altogether about 89,000 clones are present, approximately 86% being singletons, with the ten largest covering about 1.7%. Study-wide results and limits: Against one allele, clones undetected before culture averaged 36.3%; against the other, 50.6%.

Germline loops: CDR1 SEHNR, CDR2 FQNEAQ (reference sequence). The trim removed 1 base at V and 5 bases at J, leaving 6 bases unmatched. This CDR3 contains 16 residues. On this clone: Its antigen is as yet unknown.

The sequenced sample was CD4+ T cells from PBMCs. The chain employs TRBV7-9 and TRBJ2-5; 11 bases align to TRBD2. This clonotype originated in a man aged 45 to 65 in good health and CMV-seronegative. The DNA for the CDR3 is TGTGCCAGCAGCTTAGTAGCGGGGGGGCCACTGGAGACCCAGTACTTC. It codes for CASSLVAGGPLETQYF.